This TCR beta chain was recorded in a study of OX40 agonist ivuxolimab in advanced cancers. Overall study: Patients were treated with ivuxolimab, an agonistic anti-OX40 (CD134) antibody. General observations from the study: Expansion of clones was among the lowest in partial responders at 0.1-3.0 mg/kg. The study observed clonal expansion of CD4+ and CD8+ blood T cells by week 6 at 0.1 to 3.0 mg/kg.

As concerns this clone: Its antigen is unidentified.

Produced via immunoSEQ multiplex PCR; TCRdb's table is partial and in-frame only. Of about 51,000 clones in the sample, approximately 91% were seen once. The CDR3 loop spans 16 amino acids. The germline V gene encodes CDR1 PRHDT and CDR2 FYEKMQ (reference sequence). V lost 5 bases to trimming and J lost 5 bases; unmatched junction nucleotides: 7. Sequenced material: CD4+ or CD8+ T cells sorted from blood, taken in a trial of the OX40 agonist ivuxolimab. The genes are TRBV13 and TRBJ2-1; TRBD1 aligns across 12 bases. The clonotype originates from an adult with an advanced solid tumor such as melanoma, head and neck, liver or kidney cancer. CDR3 nucleotide sequence: TGTGCCAGCAGCCCGGGACAGGGGGCAGGGAACAATGAGCAGTTCTTC. Its translation is CASSPGQGAGNNEQFF.